Following are 22 T cell receptor beta chains from one sample sequenced in a study of human T cells and chemical hapten exposure. The time point denotes: patch test 2, 6 weeks after DPC sensitization. Treatment here: therapeutic diphenylcyclopropenone sensitization with weekly scalp DPC. Someone pulled total RNA out of unfractionated whole blood. TCRdb reanalysed the RACE reads using MiXCR and keeps one entry per CDR3 protein. The repertoire holds roughly 43,000 distinct CDR3 sequences, with roughly 9% as singletons. This specimen consisted of whole blood, obtained in connection with sensitization to the hapten diphenylcyclopropenone (DPC). The receptors shown here come from a woman aged 25 to 45 with alopecia areata. Some clones in this sample may be carry-over from other donors' samples.

The chain recombines TRBV5-1 with TRBJ2-1; D not certain. CDR1 is SGHRS and CDR2 is YFSETQ in the germline V gene. Trimming removed 2 bases from V and 15 bases from J, with 12 bases in between. The CDR3 is 11 residues long. This CDR3 is CASSFAGTSFF. Here the CDR3 DNA reads TGCGCCAGCAGCTTCGCAGGCACGTCGTTCTTC.

This clonotype was detected ten times or more. The rearrangement uses TRBV27 and TRBJ2-3; 7 nucleotides line up with TRBD2. This CDR3 has 15 amino acids. V lost 8 bases and J lost 4; bases outside the gene matches: 12. In germline, CDR1 is MNHEY, CDR2 SMNVEV (reference sequence). In nucleotides, the CDR3 is TGTGCCAGCCGACGCCCGGGGGGACGGCCAGATACGCAGTATTTT. Amino acids: CASRRPGGRPDTQYF.

This clonotype has just a few counts. CDR3 residues: CASSSDRDNEQFF. CDR3 nucleotides: TGTGCCAGCAGCTCCGATAGAGACAATGAGCAGTTCTTC. The chain carries TRBV7-2 and TRBJ2-1; no firm D call. This CDR3 contains 13 residues. V shed 4 bases and J shed 5 bases, with 9 bases lying between them. Germline V gene sequence: CDR1 SGHTA, CDR2 FQGNSA.

For this clonotype: Mismatch with germline at one junction end may stem from a read error. The chain has TRBV27 and TRBJ2-5, with D possibly matching TRBD1 (8 bases). The CDR3 contains 13 residues. Germline loops: CDR1 MNHEY, CDR2 SMNVEV (reference sequence). This CDR3 is CASSSQGGENQYF. For the CDR3, the DNA is TGTGCCAGCAGTTCACAGGGGGGGGAGAACCAGTACTTC.

This clonotype has just a few counts. CDR3 sequence: CASSLQGDTEAFF. The CDR3 DNA is TGCGCCAGCAGCTTACAGGGGGACACTGAAGCTTTCTTT. V usage is TRBV5-1 and J usage is TRBJ1-1, with 8 bases that match TRBD1. The CDR3 totals 13 residues. V shed 2 bases and J 3 bases; nucleotides not matched to a gene: 0. The germline CDR1 and CDR2 sequences are SGHRS and YFSETQ.

A few counts support this clonotype. This sequence joins TRBV7-8 and TRBJ1-1; D remains unclear. Trimming pared 5 bases from V and 1 base from J, leaving 14 bases between. There are 15 residues in the CDR3. CDR1 and CDR2 from the germline V gene are SGHVS and FQNEAQ. The CDR3 is CASSTLHLGNTEAFF. In DNA, the CDR3 is TGTGCCAGCAGCACGTTACATCTGGGGAACACTGAAGCTTTCTTT.

This clonotype was observed at least ten times. The chain is built from TRBV7-8 and TRBJ1-2; D is ambiguous. Trimming took off 5 bases at V and 4 bases at J, with 8 bases between the two ends. The CDR3 has 12 residues. Germline loops: CDR1 SGHVS, CDR2 FQNEAQ. This chain's CDR3 is CASSRTVYGYTF. As DNA, the CDR3 is TGTGCCAGCAGCCGGACGGTCTATGGCTACACCTTC.

The chain has TRBV7-3 and TRBJ2-1; D assignment may be TRBD1 or TRBD2 (5 bases each). Germline V gives CDR1 SGHTA, CDR2 FQGTGA. CDR3 length equals 15 residues. The V gene lost 2 bases and the J gene lost 4 bases, with 12 bases spanning the gap. CDR3 nucleotide sequence: TGTGCCAGCAGCTTATACGGGGCCTCATACAATGAGCAGTTCTTC. This translates into CASSLYGASYNEQFF.

J is TRBJ2-7 and V is TRBV5-1; D uncertain. The CDR3 is 16 residues long. V lost 0 bases, J lost 5 bases, and 18 bases lay in between. The V gene's germline CDR1 is SGHRS and CDR2 YFSETQ. The CDR3 DNA reads as TGCGCCAGCAGCTTGGCCGACGTCAGACGGAGCAACGAGCAGTACTTC. It translates to CASSLADVRRSNEQYF.

This clonotype was observed at least ten times. V and J are TRBV28 and TRBJ1-5, with a possible D match to TRBD1 (5 bases). The V and J ends lost 3 bases and 6 bases respectively, with 9 bases between them. The CDR3 loop spans 13 amino acids. Per germline, CDR1 MDHEN and CDR2 SYDVKM. The CDR3 region is CASSLAGGQPQHF. CDR3 nucleotides: TGTGCCAGCAGTTTGGCGGGGGGTCAGCCCCAGCATTTT.

In this sample, this clonotype turned up a few times. This chain links TRBV19 with TRBJ2-5; D possibly corresponds to TRBD1 (6 bases). Trimming cost V 0 bases and J 5 bases, with 16 bases left between them. This CDR3 is 16 amino acids long. Germline CDR1 is LNHDA and CDR2 is SQIVND (reference sequence). CDR3 coding DNA: TGTGCCAGTAGTATAGACCTTGGACAGTTTTATGAGACCCAGTACTTC. This codes for CASSIDLGQFYETQYF.

The chain recombines TRBV4-2 with TRBJ2-7, with TRBD2 identical over 7 bases. Germline trimming cut 5 bases from V and 2 bases from J; bases unmatched to any gene: 9. This CDR3 comprises 15 residues. CDR1 is LGHNA and CDR2 is YNFKEQ in the germline V gene. Here the CDR3 reads CASSFRLAETYEQYF. The CDR3, as DNA: TGTGCCAGCAGCTTCCGACTAGCAGAAACCTACGAGCAGTACTTC.

This clonotype has more than one count but fewer than ten. This rearrangement joins TRBV29-1 to TRBJ2-1, with D unresolved. The germline V gene has CDR1 SQVTM and CDR2 ANQGSEA. The CDR3 extends over 14 amino acids. The germline V and J ends were trimmed by 3 bases and 1 base, with 10 bases remaining between them. The CDR3 sequence: CSVEVEWSYNEQFF. The CDR3 DNA sequence: TGCAGCGTTGAGGTCGAATGGTCCTACAATGAGCAGTTCTTC.

This clonotype was picked up a small number of times. The J gene is TRBJ1-6, the V gene TRBV18, with a possible D match to TRBD1 (5 bases). Germline V gene lookup returns CDR1 KGHSH and CDR2 LQKENI. The CDR3 runs 15 residues. V was cut by 4 bases and J by 6 bases, with 13 bases left in between. CDR3: CASSLQQEINSPLHF. The CDR3 region has the DNA TGTGCCAGCTCACTTCAACAGGAAATTAATTCACCCCTCCACTTT.

This clonotype has a handful of counts. The V call is TRBV7-2, the J call TRBJ2-5; 11 nucleotides line up with TRBD2. This CDR3 has 17 amino acids. In germline, CDR1 is SGHTA, CDR2 FQGNSA. The trim removed 5 bases at V and 3 bases at J, leaving 11 bases unmatched. The CDR3 protein is CASSRRSGGAKEETQYF. CDR3 coding DNA: TGTGCCAGCAGCAGACGTAGCGGGGGGGCCAAGGAAGAGACCCAGTACTTC.

This clonotype has just a few counts. The chain has TRBV14 and TRBJ2-1; maybe TRBD2 (6 bases). V lost 4 bases and J lost 5, with 12 bases in between. The CDR3 has 14 residues. Per germline, CDR1 SGHDN and CDR2 FVKESK. The CDR3 loop reads CASSPRDFNNEQFF. The CDR3 nucleotides are TGTGCCAGCAGCCCCCGGGACTTTAACAATGAGCAGTTCTTC.

The chain uses TRBV12-3 or TRBV12-4 and TRBJ1-6, with D hard to call. This CDR3 spans 14 amino acids. V was shortened by 3 bases and J by 8 bases, with 11 bases between the two germline ends. The CDR3, as DNA: TGTGCCAGCAGTTTCGGGCAGCAGGATTCACCCCTCCACTTT. Translating gives CASSFGQQDSPLHF.

The chain recombines TRBV28 with TRBJ2-7; D might be TRBD2 (5 bases). Germline assignment: CDR1 MDHEN and CDR2 SYDVKM. The V end lost 7 bases, the J end lost 5 bases, and 15 bases lay between the germline ends. The CDR3 spans 13 residues. The CDR3 loop is CASTNGGEDEQYF. CDR3 nucleotides: TGTGCCAGCACGAATGGAGGAGAAGACGAGCAGTACTTC. Variable domain in full (rest from reference TRBV28 and TRBJ2-7): DVKVTQSSRYLVKRTGEKVFLECVQDMDHENMFWYRQDPGLGLRLIYFSYDVKMKEKGDIPEGYSVSREKKERFSLILESASTNQTSMYLCASTNGGEDEQYFGPGTRLTVT.

The gene calls are TRBV6-6 and TRBJ1-5, with 8 bases matching TRBD1. The CDR3 has 19 amino acids. J gave up 6 bases and V 5 bases, and 21 bases lay outside the gene matches. Germline V lookup: CDR1 MNHNY, CDR2 SVGAGI (reference sequence). CDR3 nucleotides: TGTGCCAGCAGTCAGGGGCAGGGGGCAAGATCGGGGTTAGGTCAGCCCCAGCATTTT. Its translation: CASSQGQGARSGLGQPQHF.

In this sample, this clonotype turned up a few times. The chain carries TRBV27 and TRBJ1-4; 9 bases are a match to TRBD1. Germline values: CDR1 MNHEY, CDR2 SMNVEV (reference sequence). V lost 4 bases, J lost 6 bases, and 3 bases stayed unmatched. This CDR3 region has 14 residues. The DNA for the CDR3 is TGTGCCAGCAGTTCGACAGGGGGAGATGAAAAACTGTTTTTT. Translation gives CASSSTGGDEKLFF.

This clonotype was detected ten times or more. The chain joins TRBV12-3 or TRBV12-4 to TRBJ2-6; D could derive from TRBD1 or TRBD2 (5 bases each). Trimming took off 6 bases at V and 0 bases at J, with 18 bases between the two ends. This CDR3 contains 18 residues. As DNA, the CDR3 is TGTGCCAGCAGCCTATGGGGACCCCAAAGCTCTGGGGCCAACGTCCTGACTTTC. As protein: CASSLWGPQSSGANVLTF.

Only a few counts were recorded for this clonotype. Sequence at one end of the junction differs from germline and may be a read error. The chain has TRBV3-1 and TRBJ1-6, with D possibly matching TRBD1 (6 bases). Germline V gene data show CDR1 as LGHDT and CDR2 as YNNKEL (reference sequence). The CDR3 sequence is 16 residues long. CDR3 protein: CASSQAAYRENSPLHF. CDR3 bases: TGTGCCAGCAGCCAAGCCGCTTACAGGGAGAATTCACCCCTCCATTTT.